This TCR beta chain derives from a study of CD8+ T cells in alopecia areata. On this clone: Other DNA sequences within the sample encode an identical CDR3.

Germline CDR1 and CDR2: KGHSH and LQKENI. V gave up 2 bases and J gave up 0 bases, with 7 bases separating them. The CDR3 is 14 residues long. It was cDNA, reverse transcribed from extracted RNA, that served as the sequencing template. TCRdb's copy holds only in-frame clones and misses some; the assay was immunoSEQ multiplex PCR. Here the sample spans about 200,000 clones, approximately 52% being singletons. The sequence was collected from a human donor with alopecia areata. The sample here was CD4+ T cells sorted from blood, taken at week 0. The chain is built from TRBV18 and TRBJ1-1, with D uncertain. In DNA form, the CDR3 reads TGTGCCAGCTCACCAAGGCAGATGAACACTGAAGCTTTCTTT. It is translated as CASSPRQMNTEAFF.